This T cell receptor (beta chain) was identified during a study of T cell clonality in common variable immunodeficiency. Sequencing input was equivalent genomic DNA from CVID and controls. The table came from immunoSEQ multiplex PCR; TCRdb's copy has only in-frame clones and leaves some out. This sample comprises about 44,000 clones, none seen once only. This clone has ten or more counts. Read sequence stops 3 residues before the CDR3 end, and the germline J gene provides the missing end. V lost 7 bases and J lost 4; bases outside the gene matches: 11. The CDR3 runs 18 residues. Looked up from germline, CDR1 is SNHLY and CDR2 is FYNNEI. Caucasian heritage predominated among both patients and controls. Each donor provided roughly 4.5 to 8.5 ml of heparinized whole blood.

The clonotype originates from a person between 18 and 69 years old in good health. The sequencing sample was made of peripheral blood mononuclear cells. The chain employs TRBV2 and TRBJ2-1; 15 nucleotides agree with TRBD2. CDR3: CASTPGLAGGSMYNEQFF. The sequenced CDR3 bases are TGTGCCAGCACCCCGGGACTAGCGGGAGGCTCGATGTACAATGAG.